A single sample is the source of the 31 T cell receptor beta chains below, sequenced in a study of T cell repertoires in aging, cancer and after chemotherapy (dated by TCRdb to the late 2010s). These reads were obtained on an Illumina MiSeq. Multiplex touch-down PCR with a mixed TRB-A/B primer pool was used to amplify rearranged TRB sequences covering the V, D and J segments. TCRdb handled the public reads itself, with Q25 trimming in fastp and clone calling in MiXCR, and kept productive beta chains. Every distinct CDR3 protein forms one entry, paired with its most common genes and DNA. For this sample there are thousands of distinct CDR3 sequences; roughly 20% appear just once. The ten biggest clones cover approximately 8.7% of the sample. TCR beta rearrangements were amplified from genomic DNA isolated from peripheral blood, not from sorted cells or RNA. The material sequenced was blood. Source of these receptors: a human donor with a blood cancer.

This clonotype showed up just a few times. The chain uses TRBV6-2 or TRBV6-3 and TRBJ2-7; TRBD1 matches at 7 bases. Germline CDR1 reads MNHEY; CDR2 reads SVGEGT. CDR3 length equals 17 residues. The V segment lost 5 bases and the J segment 0 bases; nucleotides outside the gene matches: 13. This CDR3 reads CASSHTLQGRISYEQYF. As DNA, the CDR3 is TGTGCCAGCAGTCACACCCTACAGGGGAGAATCTCCTACGAGCAGTACTTC.

By sample fraction, this clonotype is medium-sized (0.01 to 0.1%). The CDR3 DNA follows: TGCAGCGTTGATTCAGAGGGGGGCTATGGCTACACCTTC. Its translation: CSVDSEGGYGYTF. V usage is TRBV29-1 and J usage is TRBJ1-2; tentatively, D is TRBD1 (6 bases). The CDR3 contains 13 residues. V was clipped by 3 bases and J by 4 bases, with 12 bases between them. Germline assignment: CDR1 SQVTM and CDR2 ANQGSEA.

This clonotype was seen only a few times. Being one base from a much bigger clone, this may be a read error. The chain has TRBV29-1 and TRBJ2-5; TRBD1 is a possible D gene (6 bases). The CDR3 length is 16 residues. Germline values: CDR1 SQVTM, CDR2 ANQGSEA. This CDR3 is CSVEDQGLTGWETKYF. As DNA, the CDR3 is TGCAGCGTTGAAGATCAGGGTCTAACAGGGTGGGAGACCAAGTACTTC. The full variable domain, its missing parts supplied by reference TRBV29-1 and TRBJ2-5, is SAVISQKPSRDICQRGTSLTIQCQVDSQVTMMFWYRQQPGQSLTLIATANQGSEATYESGFVIDKFPISRPNLTFSTLTVSNMSPEDSSIYLCSVEDQGLTGWETKYFGPGTRLLVL.

By frequency in the sample, this clonotype is medium-sized. This rearrangement joins TRBV29-1 to TRBJ2-4; TRBD1 matches 9 bases. The CDR3 is made up of 14 amino acids. From germline, CDR1 is SQVTM and CDR2 ANQGSEA. V was pared by 7 bases and J by 6 bases, with 10 bases of the junction left unmatched. CDR3: CSGGIGQGRNIQYF. CDR3 DNA sequence: TGCAGCGGGGGAATCGGACAGGGGAGAAACATTCAGTACTTC.

This clonotype is judged medium-sized. This rearrangement joins TRBV7-6 to TRBJ1-2; maybe TRBD1 (5 bases). The V gene lost 1 base and the J gene lost 7 bases, with 10 bases spanning the gap. Germline CDR1 is SGHVS and CDR2 is FNYEAQ. This CDR3 region has 13 residues. The CDR3 bases are TGTGCCAGCAGCTTAGGCGGGGGAGTTGGCTACACCTTC. Protein sequence: CASSLGGGVGYTF.

By share, this clonotype ranks as medium-sized. V usage is TRBV13 and J usage is TRBJ1-2; tentatively, D is TRBD1 (5 bases). Germline V gene data show CDR1 as PRHDT and CDR2 as FYEKMQ (reference sequence). The CDR3 consists of 13 residues. The V and J ends lost 3 bases and 4 bases respectively, with 9 bases between them. This chain's CDR3 is CASSLGVLYGYTF. CDR3 in DNA: TGTGCCAGCAGCTTGGGGGTCCTCTATGGCTACACCTTC.

This clonotype is deemed medium-sized (0.01 to 0.1%). The genes are TRBV19 and TRBJ2-1; D is undetermined. The V gene lost 7 bases and the J gene lost 0 bases, with 16 bases spanning the gap. The CDR3 covers 16 residues. Germline CDR1 and CDR2: LNHDA and SQIVND (reference sequence). The DNA of the CDR3 is TGTGCCAGTACCCCTGAGTGGGGAAGCTCCTACAATGAGCAGTTCTTC. The encoded protein is CASTPEWGSSYNEQFF.

This clonotype qualifies as medium-sized. V is TRBV29-1 and J is TRBJ2-7, with 8 bases matching TRBD1. Germline V gives CDR1 SQVTM, CDR2 ANQGSEA. Germline trimming cut 6 bases from V and 4 bases from J; bases unmatched to any gene: 8. The CDR3 loop spans 13 amino acids. CDR3 region: CSVTGTGGYEQYF. Written as DNA, the CDR3 is TGCAGCGTGACCGGGACAGGCGGGTACGAGCAGTACTTC.

This clonotype is deemed medium-sized. The chain couples TRBV6-1 to TRBJ2-2, with TRBD2 matching 7 bases. After removal of 2 bases from V and 3 bases from J, the junction contained 12 bases not matched to a gene. Germline V gene data show CDR1 as MNHNS and CDR2 as SASEGT. The CDR3 contains 18 residues. In DNA, the CDR3 is TGTGCCAGCAGTGAAACTCCCGGAGGCGCGGGGGACACCGGGGAGCTGTTTTTT. This codes for CASSETPGGAGDTGELFF.

The count of this clonotype is one. The chain links TRBV30 to TRBJ2-1; 14 nucleotides agree with TRBD2. Germline lookup yields CDR1 GTSNPN and CDR2 SVGIG (reference sequence). The CDR3 sequence is 16 residues long. Trimming removed 3 bases from V and 7 bases from J; junction bases left unmatched: 8. The chain's CDR3 is CAWSLFGTSGSNEQFF. CDR3 DNA sequence: TGTGCCTGGAGCCTTTTCGGGACTAGCGGGAGTAATGAGCAGTTCTTC.

This clonotype has more than one count but fewer than ten. The J gene is TRBJ2-7, the V gene TRBV5-1, with D maybe TRBD2 (7 bases). Trimming removed 4 bases from V and 6 bases from J, with 17 bases in between. This CDR3 is built from 14 residues. Germline values: CDR1 SGHRS, CDR2 YFSETQ. The CDR3 sequence is CASSVKGGGSEQYF. DNA for the CDR3: TGCGCCAGCAGCGTCAAAGGGGGGGGCTCCGAGCAGTACTTC.

This clonotype is judged medium-sized. The chain combines TRBV30 with TRBJ1-5; D unresolved. This CDR3 region has 14 residues. CDR1 GTSNPN and CDR2 SVGIG come from the germline V gene (reference sequence). V was clipped by 3 bases and J by 3 bases, with 12 bases between them. The CDR3 loop reads CAWRIWGDNQPQHF. For the CDR3, the DNA is TGTGCCTGGAGGATCTGGGGAGACAATCAGCCCCAGCATTTT. Variable domain in full (rest from reference TRBV30 and TRBJ1-5): SQTIHQWPATLVQPVGSPLSLECTVEGTSNPNLYWYRQAAGRGLQLLFYSVGIGQISSEVPQNLSASRPQDRQFILSSKKLLLSDSGFYLCAWRIWGDNQPQHFGDGTRLSIL.

Notes on this clonotype: One base away lies a much larger clone, so this may be a sequencing read error. The rearrangement uses TRBV5-1 and TRBJ2-3; D remains unclear. Germline V CDR1 and CDR2: SGHRS, YFSETQ. The CDR3 contains 13 residues. The CDR3 loop is CASSLERGDTRYF. The CDR3 DNA is TGCGCCAGCAGCTTGGAGAGAGGAGATACGCGGTATTTT.

The chain is built from TRBV20-1 and TRBJ2-5; TRBD1 aligns across 7 bases. TRBJ2-7 matches the DNA end more closely, so the J call is doubtful. This CDR3 has 15 amino acids. Germline V gives CDR1 DFQATT, CDR2 SNEGSKA (reference sequence). This CDR3 is CSARDRGHSAYEQYF. CDR3 bases: TGCAGTGCTAGAGATAGGGGGCATTCAGCCTACGAGCAGTACTTC.

As DNA, the CDR3 is TGTGCCAGCAGTATATTTCAGGGGAGGGTCCTCAATCAGCCCCAGCATTTT. This codes for CASSIFQGRVLNQPQHF. The genes are TRBV28 and TRBJ1-5, with D possibly being TRBD1 (6 bases). Trimming shortened V by 5 bases and J by 3 bases, and 20 bases separated the two germline ends. The CDR3 runs 17 residues. The germline V gene encodes CDR1 MDHEN and CDR2 SYDVKM.

This clonotype was recorded a few times. The chain carries TRBV7-9 and TRBJ2-3; tentative D call: TRBD2 (5 bases). Germline CDR1 SEHNR, CDR2 FQNEAQ (reference sequence). Trimming shortened V by 5 bases and J by 2 bases, and 8 bases separated the two germline ends. This CDR3 has 13 amino acids. CDR3 region: CASSPDSTDTQYF. CDR3 in DNA: TGTGCCAGCAGCCCGGACTCCACAGATACGCAGTATTTT.

This clonotype was recorded a few times. The V and J genes are TRBV6-1 and TRBJ2-7; unclear D gene. The CDR3 totals 10 residues. Trimming took 4 bases from V and 4 from J, leaving 2 bases between them. In germline, CDR1 is MNHNS, CDR2 SASEGT. For the CDR3, the DNA is TGTGCCAGCAGTGGTTACGAGCAGTACTTC. Protein: CASSGYEQYF.

This clonotype has a handful of counts. This rearrangement joins TRBV6-6 to TRBJ1-2, with a possible D match to TRBD1 (5 bases). V dropped 3 bases and J dropped 8 bases, with 13 bases sitting between them. The CDR3 runs 13 residues. Germline-derived CDR1 and CDR2 are MNHNY and SVGAGI (reference sequence). The CDR3 sequence: CASSYGNRRGYTF. The CDR3 region has the DNA TGTGCCAGCAGTTATGGAAACAGGCGAGGCTACACCTTC.

This clonotype was recorded a few times. The J gene is TRBJ1-4, the V gene TRBV20-1; 7 bases fit TRBD1. Trimming at V came to 6 bases and at J to 8 bases, leaving 9 bases not matched to a gene. Per germline, CDR1 DFQATT and CDR2 SNEGSKA (reference sequence). This CDR3 contains 13 residues. CDR3: CSAPRQGGEKLFF. In DNA form, the CDR3 reads TGCAGTGCCCCGCGGCAGGGGGGCGAAAAACTGTTTTTT.

The J gene is TRBJ1-2, the V gene TRBV20-1; D perhaps matches TRBD1 (6 bases). Trimming left V 5 bases short and J 0 bases short, with 10 bases between. Germline CDR1 DFQATT, CDR2 SNEGSKA (reference sequence). The CDR3 runs to 13 residues. The CDR3 sequence: CSAWTEPNYGYTF. CDR3 DNA: TGCAGTGCTTGGACAGAGCCTAACTATGGCTACACCTTC.

This clonotype occurred a few times. The chain employs TRBV20-1 and TRBJ2-3; 10 bases match TRBD2. Trimming took 1 base from V and 10 from J; bases not matched to a gene: 11. The CDR3 is made up of 15 amino acids. CDR1 is DFQATT, CDR2 SNEGSKA, per germline (reference sequence). In DNA form, the CDR3 reads TGCAGTGCTAGAGGTATCTGGGCTAGCGGGAGTCCGCAGTATTTT. Amino acids: CSARGIWASGSPQYF.

This clonotype is medium-sized (0.01 to 0.1%) by share. This chain uses TRBV27 with TRBJ2-7; tentatively, D is TRBD1 (6 bases). CDR1 MNHEY and CDR2 SMNVEV come from the germline V gene (reference sequence). Trimming left V 3 bases short and J 1 base short, with 10 bases between. The CDR3 extends over 14 amino acids. This chain's CDR3 is CASSFGTSSYEQYF. CDR3 DNA sequence: TGTGCCAGCAGTTTCGGGACAAGTTCCTACGAGCAGTACTTC.

By proportion, this clonotype is medium-sized. The chain is built from TRBV5-4 and TRBJ2-3; 8 positions match TRBD2. The germline V gene has CDR1 SGHNT and CDR2 YYREEE (reference sequence). V shed 2 bases and J 3 bases; nucleotides not matched to a gene: 11. The CDR3 is 17 residues long. CDR3 nucleotide sequence: TGTGCCAGCAGCTTAAGAAAATGGAGCGGGAGAACAGATACGCAGTATTTT. Translating it yields CASSLRKWSGRTDTQYF.

This clonotype is medium-sized. The chain is built from TRBV6-5 and TRBJ2-1; possible D gene TRBD2, 5 bases. The CDR3 covers 17 residues. Trimming removed 0 bases from V and 4 bases from J, with 16 bases in between. The V gene's germline CDR1 is MNHEY and CDR2 SVGAGI. CDR3: CASSYSTASGAYNEQFF. CDR3 nucleotides: TGTGCCAGCAGTTACTCGACGGCCAGCGGAGCTTACAATGAGCAGTTCTTC.

By share of the sample, this clonotype is medium-sized. The rearrangement uses TRBV6-1 and TRBJ1-2; 7 bases are shared with TRBD1. J lost 7 bases, V lost 2 bases, and 4 bases had no gene match. Germline V gene data show CDR1 as MNHNS and CDR2 as SASEGT. The CDR3 is 13 residues long. The CDR3 nucleotides are TGTGCCAGCAGTGAATCACAGGGGTCTGGCTACACCTTC. Protein: CASSESQGSGYTF.

This chain uses TRBV28 with TRBJ1-5, with D possibly matching TRBD1 (5 bases). V was cut by 3 bases and J by 2 bases, with 11 bases left in between. This CDR3 is built from 15 residues. Germline V gene sequence: CDR1 MDHEN, CDR2 SYDVKM. CDR3 DNA: TGTGCCAGCAGTTTCGGGCGCAGGGGCAATCAGCCCCAGCATTTT. Translation gives CASSFGRRGNQPQHF. Full variable domain (missing parts from reference TRBV28 and TRBJ1-5): DVKVTQSSRYLVKRTGEKVFLECVQDMDHENMFWYRQDPGLGLRLIYFSYDVKMKEKGDIPEGYSVSREKKERFSLILESASTNQTSMYLCASSFGRRGNQPQHFGDGTRLSIL.

V gene TRBV7-9 combines with J gene TRBJ2-3, with 12 bases that match TRBD2. V dropped 5 bases and J dropped 8; count of bases not matched to a gene: 5. Germline V gives CDR1 SEHNR, CDR2 FQNEAQ (reference sequence). The CDR3 sequence is 14 residues long. CDR3 nucleotide sequence: TGTGCCAGCAGCCCCGGACTAGCGGGAAGTACGCAGTATTTT. This translates into CASSPGLAGSTQYF.

This clonotype was observed a single time. Here the CDR3 reads CSARGRETYYEQYF. The CDR3 DNA reads TGCAGTGCTAGAGGTCGGGAGACGTACTACGAGCAGTACTTC. J is TRBJ2-7 and V is TRBV20-1, with D tentatively TRBD2 (6 bases). This CDR3 comprises 14 residues. Germline assignment: CDR1 DFQATT and CDR2 SNEGSKA (reference sequence). Deletions cut 1 base from V and 3 bases from J, with 13 bases between.

The genes are TRBV4-3 and TRBJ2-5, with 9 bases lining up with TRBD1. CDR3 length equals 14 residues. Trimming removed 3 bases from V and 7 bases from J; junction bases left unmatched: 6. Germline V gives CDR1 LGHNA, CDR2 YSLEER. The CDR3 region is CASSQRTGEVTQYF. CDR3 coding DNA: TGCGCCAGCAGCCAGCGGACAGGGGAGGTGACCCAGTACTTC.

This clonotype is medium-sized in the sample. Here the CDR3 reads CASRSGNNEQFF. The CDR3 bases are TGTGCCAGCAGATCGGGGAACAATGAGCAGTTCTTC. The chain is built from TRBV6-5 and TRBJ2-1, with D maybe TRBD2 (5 bases). V lost 6 bases, J lost 5 bases, and 8 bases lay in between. This CDR3 contains 12 residues. From germline, CDR1 is MNHEY and CDR2 SVGAGI.

Within the sample, this clonotype is medium-sized (0.01 to 0.1%). This chain links TRBV29-1 with TRBJ1-1; D possibly corresponds to TRBD1 (6 bases). This CDR3 region has 12 residues. V was clipped by 6 bases and J by 1 base, with 9 bases between them. Germline CDR1 SQVTM, CDR2 ANQGSEA. DNA of the CDR3: TGCAGCGTGAGGGGACAGAACACTGAAGCTTTCTTT. As protein: CSVRGQNTEAFF.